One and the same sample provided the 27 T cell receptor beta chains below, sequenced in a study of cytomegalovirus exposure and HLA in healthy donors. PCR primers comprised 60 Vbeta and 13 Jbeta primers. Assay: immunoSEQ multiplex PCR; the TCRdb copy retains only in-frame clones and omits some. The sample has about 180,000 clones; about four fifths are singletons. The specimen was PBMCs. The source of these receptors is a male donor in good health and CMV-seronegative.

The chain couples TRBV7-9 to TRBJ2-5, with 8 bases identical to TRBD1. The CDR3 runs to 13 residues. With 1 base clipped from V and 5 bases from J, the junction kept 0 bases outside the gene matches. Germline V gives CDR1 SEHNR, CDR2 FQNEAQ (reference sequence). The CDR3: CASSLGQGETQYF. CDR3 DNA sequence: TGTGCCAGCAGCTTAGGACAGGGGGAGACCCAGTACTTC.

This clone was seen only a few times. The chain recombines TRBV7-3 with TRBJ1-1, with D hard to call. With 0 bases removed from V and 1 base from J, the gap between germline ends came to 3 bases. Germline V gives CDR1 SGHTA, CDR2 FQGTGA. The CDR3 sequence is 13 residues long. The CDR3 region is CASSLTANTEAFF. In nucleotides, the CDR3 is TGTGCCAGCAGCTTAACGGCGAACACTGAAGCTTTCTTT. The variable domain in full, with the rest retrieved from reference TRBV7-3 and TRBJ1-1, is GAGVSQTPSNKVTEKGKYVELRCDPISGHTALYWYRQSLGQGPEFLIYFQGTGAADDSGLPNDRFFAVRPEGSVSTLKIQRTERGDSAVYLCASSLTANTEAFFGQGTRLTVV.

This chain connects TRBV19 to TRBJ2-5; a weak D match, TRBD1 (6 bases). The CDR3 sequence is 14 residues long. Germline V gene lookup returns CDR1 LNHDA and CDR2 SQIVND (reference sequence). Trimming cost V 3 bases and J 1 base, with 9 bases left between them. The CDR3 loop reads CASSIGGRQETQYF. The CDR3, as DNA: TGTGCCAGTAGTATTGGGGGCCGCCAAGAGACCCAGTACTTC. The entire variable domain, with the rest obtained from reference TRBV19 and TRBJ2-5, is as follows: DGGITQSPKYLFRKEGQNVTLSCEQNLNHDAMYWYRQDPGQGLRLIYYSQIVNDFQKGDIAEGYSVSREKKESFPLTVTSAQKNPTAFYLCASSIGGRQETQYFGPGTRLLVL.

V usage is TRBV9 and J usage is TRBJ2-6, with D perhaps matching TRBD2 (5 bases). The germline V gene encodes CDR1 SGDLS and CDR2 YYNGEE. Trimming left V 0 bases short and J 2 bases short, with 6 bases between. This CDR3 spans 15 amino acids. Here the CDR3 reads CASSVERAGANVLTF. As DNA, the CDR3 is TGTGCCAGCAGCGTAGAGAGGGCTGGGGCCAACGTCCTGACTTTC.

This clone appeared a few times. The chain recombines TRBV6-5 with TRBJ2-7, with D tentatively TRBD1 (5 bases). Germline assignment: CDR1 MNHEY and CDR2 SVGAGI. The CDR3 is 15 residues long. Trimming took 0 bases from V and 5 from J, leaving 14 bases between them. CDR3 coding DNA: TGTGCCAGCAGTTACTCGAATAGTGGCAGGGACGAGCAGTACTTC. This translates into CASSYSNSGRDEQYF.

This clone was recorded a few times. The gene calls are TRBV4-1 and TRBJ1-1; D perhaps matches TRBD1 (5 bases). CDR3 length: 14 amino acids. Germline CDR1 MGHRA, CDR2 YSYEKL. V lost 3 bases and J 1 base, leaving 9 bases between the germline ends. The CDR3 coding sequence is TGCGCCAGCAGCCACGTCACAGGGAACACTGAAGCTTTCTTT. Protein product: CASSHVTGNTEAFF.

The chain is built from TRBV4-3 and TRBJ2-7, with 12 nucleotides matching TRBD2. Germline V gene data show CDR1 as LGHNA and CDR2 as YSLEER. V was pared by 1 base and J by 2 bases, with 0 bases of the junction left unmatched. The CDR3 has 15 amino acids. The DNA of the CDR3 is TGCGCCAGCAGCCAAGGGACTAGCGGGGCCTACGAGCAGTACTTC. It translates to CASSQGTSGAYEQYF.

This chain joins TRBV10-1 and TRBJ2-3; 9 positions agree with TRBD2. Unmatched junction bases numbered 8, after V lost 4 bases and J lost 3 bases. Germline V gene sequence: CDR1 WNHNN, CDR2 SYGVQD (reference sequence). CDR3 size: 16 residues. Here the CDR3 DNA reads TGCGCCAGCAGTGGAGGAAATAGCGGGAGAACAGATACGCAGTATTTT. Translation: CASSGGNSGRTDTQYF.

The rearrangement uses TRBV2 and TRBJ1-2, with 8 bases matching TRBD1. The CDR3 loop spans 14 amino acids. Germline CDR1 SNHLY, CDR2 FYNNEI. Unmatched junction bases numbered 6, after V lost 5 bases and J lost 4 bases. CDR3 DNA: TGTGCCAGCAGTCCAAACGACAGGGGCTATGGCTACACCTTC. Residues: CASSPNDRGYGYTF.

A few counts support this clone. The chain combines TRBV6-5 with TRBJ2-3, with 8 bases aligning to TRBD2. V trimming: 6 bases; J trimming: 5 bases; junction bases outside the gene matches: 4. The CDR3 sequence is 13 residues long. In germline, CDR1 is MNHEY, CDR2 SVGAGI. CDR3 protein: CASRREAVDTQYF. In DNA form, the CDR3 reads TGTGCCAGCAGGCGGGAGGCCGTAGATACGCAGTATTTT.

V is TRBV4-1 and J is TRBJ2-5; 10 bases are a match to TRBD1. This CDR3 spans 15 amino acids. Germline V gene data show CDR1 as MGHRA and CDR2 as YSYEKL. After removal of 3 bases from V and 11 bases from J, the junction contained 12 bases not matched to a gene. CDR3 loop: CASSQTGTGDLRQYF. The CDR3 DNA reads as TGCGCCAGCAGCCAGACCGGGACAGGGGACCTTCGGCAGTACTTC.

This sequence joins TRBV5-1 and TRBJ2-2; D unclear. Germline V CDR1 and CDR2: SGHRS, YFSETQ. Deletions cut 0 bases from V and 6 bases from J, with 9 bases between. The CDR3 runs 14 residues. The CDR3 loop reads CASSLDSSSGELFF. As DNA, the CDR3 is TGCGCCAGCAGCTTGGACAGTTCGTCCGGGGAGCTGTTTTTT.

The chain employs TRBV5-1 and TRBJ2-7, with D possibly being TRBD2 (6 bases). CDR1 SGHRS and CDR2 YFSETQ come from the germline V gene. The CDR3 is 14 amino acids. Trimming removed 1 base at V and 7 bases at J, with 15 bases between. The CDR3 sequence: CASSLNTRAGEQYF. The CDR3 region has the DNA TGCGCCAGCAGCTTGAACACACGGGCGGGGGAGCAGTACTTC.

V usage is TRBV28 and J usage is TRBJ2-7; 8 nucleotides match TRBD2. Per germline, CDR1 MDHEN and CDR2 SYDVKM. CDR3 length: 16 amino acids. With V trimmed by 7 bases and J by 0 bases, 11 bases remained unmatched. The CDR3 protein is CASIYQGLAGSYEQYF. CDR3 nucleotides: TGTGCCAGCATCTACCAGGGGCTAGCGGGCTCCTACGAGCAGTACTTC. Based on the CDR3 plus reference TRBV28 and TRBJ2-7, the full variable domain is DVKVTQSSRYLVKRTGEKVFLECVQDMDHENMFWYRQDPGLGLRLIYFSYDVKMKEKGDIPEGYSVSREKKERFSLILESASTNQTSMYLCASIYQGLAGSYEQYFGPGTRLTVT.

The rearrangement joins TRBV7-2 to TRBJ1-4; D ambiguous. The CDR3 contains 13 residues. Germline loops: CDR1 SGHTA, CDR2 FQGNSA. Trimming took off 3 bases at V and 7 bases at J, with 9 bases between the two ends. As DNA, the CDR3 is TGTGCCAGCAGCTTCGGGGTTACTGAAAAACTGTTTTTT. Protein sequence: CASSFGVTEKLFF.

V and J are TRBV11-3 and TRBJ2-1; D may be TRBD2 (6 bases). Trimming left V 1 base short and J 4 bases short, with 8 bases between. CDR3 length: 14 residues. Germline CDR1 and CDR2: SGHNT and YENEEA. Here the CDR3 DNA reads TGTGCCAGCAGCTTAGGAGCGGGTTACAATGAGCAGTTCTTC. This gives the protein CASSLGAGYNEQFF.

The chain couples TRBV10-3 to TRBJ2-3; maybe TRBD1 (5 bases). The germline V and J ends were trimmed by 6 bases and 0 bases, with 10 bases remaining between them. Germline CDR1 and CDR2: ENHRY and SYGVKD. CDR3 length: 14 residues. The CDR3 here is CAIRDTVSTDTQYF. The CDR3, as DNA: TGTGCCATCAGGGACACAGTTAGCACAGATACGCAGTATTTT.

This clone has only a few counts. The rearrangement joins TRBV5-6 to TRBJ2-1; 8 bases fit TRBD1. The junction had 4 bases not matched to a gene; V was cut back by 5 bases and J by 6 bases. The CDR3 covers 13 residues. CDR1 is SGHDT and CDR2 is YYEEEE in the germline V gene. The CDR3 DNA follows: TGTGCCAGCAGTAGGGACAGGATCAATGAGCAGTTCTTC. This gives the protein CASSRDRINEQFF.

This clone has only a few counts. The chain is built from TRBV6-6 and TRBJ1-5; 7 positions match TRBD1. V shed 6 bases and J 2 bases; nucleotides not matched to a gene: 7. From germline, CDR1 is MNHNY and CDR2 SVGAGI (reference sequence). This CDR3 contains 15 residues. CDR3 nucleotides: TGTGCCAGCAGGGAGACAGGGTCTGGCAATCAGCCCCAGCATTTT. Amino acid sequence: CASRETGSGNQPQHF.

This clone showed up just a few times. The chain employs TRBV6-1 and TRBJ2-2; D might be TRBD1 (5 bases). Germline V CDR1 and CDR2: MNHNS, SASEGT. Trimming shortened V by 5 bases and J by 5 bases, and 12 bases separated the two germline ends. The CDR3 consists of 14 residues. The CDR3: CASSPTVLTGELFF. CDR3 sequence (DNA): TGTGCCAGCAGTCCGACAGTTTTAACCGGGGAGCTGTTTTTT.

In DNA, the CDR3 is TGTGCCAGCAGCTTAGCCGCCCAGGGGGCGGTGAACACTGAAGCTTTCTTT. Translated: CASSLAAQGAVNTEAFF. The genes are TRBV7-4 and TRBJ1-1; TRBD1 agrees at 8 bases. The junction had 6 bases not matched to a gene; V was cut back by 0 bases and J by 0 bases. Germline assignment: CDR1 SGHVT and CDR2 SQSDAQ. CDR3 length: 17 residues.

This chain joins TRBV2 and TRBJ2-2, with 9 bases fitting TRBD2. The CDR3 spans 16 residues. V shed 6 bases, J shed 0 bases, and the junction held 5 bases outside the gene matches. From germline, CDR1 is SNHLY and CDR2 FYNNEI. This chain's CDR3 is CASRPGLATNTGELFF. The CDR3 DNA sequence: TGTGCCAGCAGGCCCGGACTAGCGACGAACACCGGGGAGCTGTTTTTT.

The chain links TRBV4-2 to TRBJ2-1; maybe TRBD2 (5 bases). V was shortened by 1 base and J by 4 bases, with 5 bases between the two germline ends. CDR1 is LGHNA, CDR2 YNFKEQ, per germline. This CDR3 region has 13 residues. The CDR3 bases are TGTGCCAGCAGCCAAGGACTATACAATGAGCAGTTCTTC. Translation: CASSQGLYNEQFF.

This clone was observed a single time. This chain links TRBV6-5 with TRBJ2-7, with D unresolved. Germline V gene data show CDR1 as MNHEY and CDR2 as SVGAGI. With 4 bases removed from V and 2 bases from J, the gap between germline ends came to 12 bases. This CDR3 contains 14 residues. The CDR3 nucleotides are TGTGCCAGCAGTTTTTTGGGCATCCCCTACGAGCAGTACTTC. This translates into CASSFLGIPYEQYF.

V and J are TRBV29-1 and TRBJ2-7; 7 positions match TRBD1. Germline assignment: CDR1 SQVTM and CDR2 ANQGSEA. V was clipped by 3 bases and J by 9 bases; unmatched bases: 8. This CDR3 has 12 residues. The CDR3 protein is CSVETGSNVQYF. Written as DNA, the CDR3 is TGCAGCGTTGAGACAGGGTCAAACGTGCAGTACTTC.

This chain joins TRBV15 and TRBJ1-5; maybe TRBD1 (6 bases). The V gene lost 1 base and the J gene lost 1 base, with 20 bases spanning the gap. Germline V gene sequence: CDR1 LNHNV, CDR2 YYDKDF (reference sequence). The CDR3 extends over 19 amino acids. CDR3 bases: TGTGCCACCAGCAGAGGGGGGGGCAGGGGCTTAAGCAGCAATCAGCCCCAGCATTTT. Encoded protein: CATSRGGGRGLSSNQPQHF.

There are a few counts of this clone. This chain connects TRBV4-1 to TRBJ2-3, with D tentatively TRBD1 (6 bases). V was shortened by 1 base and J by 5 bases, with 13 bases between the two germline ends. This CDR3 has 15 residues. Germline CDR1 is MGHRA and CDR2 is YSYEKL. The CDR3 reads CASSQVPGVGDTQYF. The CDR3 DNA reads TGCGCCAGCAGCCAAGTTCCAGGGGTGGGAGATACGCAGTATTTT.